These 31 T cell receptor beta chains were sequenced from one sample in a study of blood T cells in healthy people across ages. The second PCR ran roughly 7 to 11 cycles with a sample-barcoded 5' primer and J-beta primers. TCRdb itself ran the 5' RACE reads through MiXCR, one entry per CDR3 protein. The sample includes fewer than 750,000 distinct CDR3 sequences, 40% to 50% seen only once; the top ten take approximately 25%. Specimen: blood. The receptors come from a man older than 75 in good health.

Points on this clonotype: This may arise from a read error, as a much more abundant clone is one base away. This chain connects TRBV6-6 to TRBJ2-7; weak D call: TRBD1 (6 bases). CDR3 length: 12 residues. The V end lost 7 bases, the J end lost 7 bases, and 14 bases lay between the germline ends. The germline CDR1 and CDR2 sequences are MNHNY and SVGAGI (reference sequence). The DNA for the CDR3 is TGTGCCAGCAACAACAGGGTGAATGAGCAGTACTTC. Residues: CASNNRVNEQYF.

This rearrangement joins TRBV30 to TRBJ1-6; D is possibly TRBD1 (5 bases). Deletions cut 5 bases from V and 4 bases from J, with 9 bases between. The CDR3 consists of 13 residues. Looked up from germline, CDR1 is GTSNPN and CDR2 is SVGIG (reference sequence). CDR3 DNA sequence: TGTGCCTGGGGGACGGATTATAATTCACCCCTCCACTTT. Its protein is CAWGTDYNSPLHF.

The rearrangement links TRBV7-9 to TRBJ2-1, with 10 bases aligning to TRBD1. This CDR3 comprises 15 residues. Germline assignment: CDR1 SEHNR and CDR2 FQNEAQ (reference sequence). J lost 6 bases, V lost 5 bases, and 7 bases had no gene match. The CDR3 region is CASSPGQGGVNEQFF. The CDR3 DNA follows: TGTGCCAGCAGCCCCGGACAGGGGGGCGTCAATGAGCAGTTCTTC.

This chain connects TRBV18 to TRBJ1-2; 9 bases align to TRBD1. V shed 5 bases, J shed 4 bases, and the junction held 5 bases outside the gene matches. The CDR3 consists of 14 residues. Germline assignment: CDR1 KGHSH and CDR2 LQKENI. CDR3 coding DNA: TGTGCCAGCTCAGCACAGGGGGCCCTCTATGGCTACACCTTC. Its translation: CASSAQGALYGYTF. The variable domain in full, with the rest retrieved from reference TRBV18 and TRBJ1-2, is NAGVMQNPRHLVRRRGQEARLRCSPMKGHSHVYWYRQLPEEGLKFMVYLQKENIIDESGMPKERFSAEFPKEGPSILRIQQVVRGDSAAYFCASSAQGALYGYTFGSGTRLTVV.

This clonotype occurred a few times. This rearrangement joins TRBV29-1 to TRBJ2-7; D uncertain. V lost 5 bases and J lost 7, with 12 bases in between. CDR3 length: 11 amino acids. CDR1 and CDR2 (germline): SQVTM, ANQGSEA. The CDR3 DNA follows: TGCAGCGTTTTTACGGCTCGGGAGCAGTACTTC. This codes for CSVFTAREQYF.

Regarding this clonotype: The conserved closing phenylalanine or tryptophan is absent in this CDR3, likely reflecting a read error. The DNA is omitted, as the CDR3 cannot be located on it reliably, and the CDR3 follows TCRdb's listing. The V gene is TRBV21-1, the J gene TRBJ2-1; the tabulated D call, TRBD1, remains unverified against the DNA. TRBV21-1 is assigned pseudogene status. The CDR3 numbers 15 amino acids, ends counted. CDR3 loop: CASSFPGQTYNEQFV.

This rearrangement joins TRBV27 to TRBJ2-7, with a tentative D call TRBD1 (6 bases). The CDR3 covers 15 residues. Germline V gene lookup returns CDR1 MNHEY and CDR2 SMNVEV (reference sequence). Trimming removed 3 bases at V and 2 bases at J, with 14 bases between. The chain's CDR3 is CASSLMRTVAYEQYF. The CDR3 region has the DNA TGTGCCAGCAGTTTGATGCGGACAGTGGCCTACGAGCAGTACTTC.

This clonotype was counted once. The chain carries TRBV20-1 and TRBJ2-7; D gene unclear. The J call may be faulty, since TRBJ2-5 better matches the DNA end. The CDR3 extends over 13 amino acids. CDR1 and CDR2 (germline): DFQATT, SNEGSKA (reference sequence). For the CDR3, the DNA is TGCAGTGCTAGAGTGGGCACGGAAGAGACCCAGTACTTC. Amino acids: CSARVGTEETQYF.

This clonotype was counted many times. The chain has TRBV6-5 and TRBJ1-5; 7 bases match TRBD1. CDR3 size: 14 residues. Looked up from germline, CDR1 is MNHEY and CDR2 is SVGAGI. The ends lost 2 bases at V and 2 bases at J; junction bases unmatched: 0. CDR3 in DNA: TGTGCCAGCAGTTACGGACAGGGCAATCAGCCCCAGCATTTT. This sequence encodes CASSYGQGNQPQHF.

The J gene is TRBJ2-7, the V gene TRBV18; 10 bases line up with TRBD1. With 0 bases clipped from V and 3 bases from J, the junction kept 11 bases outside the gene matches. The CDR3 is 18 residues long. Germline CDR1 and CDR2: KGHSH and LQKENI. The CDR3 DNA follows: TGTGCCAGCTCACCACCGATCTCCAGGGACAGGGGAGGCTACGAGCAGTACTTC. Residues: CASSPPISRDRGGYEQYF.

The chain uses TRBV6-5 and TRBJ1-4; D call uncertain. CDR1 MNHEY and CDR2 SVGAGI come from the germline V gene. The CDR3 is made up of 15 amino acids. Trimming took 6 bases from V and 8 from J, leaving 19 bases between them. CDR3 nucleotides: TGTGCCAGCAGCCCTTGGATCGAGGGTGGGGAAAAACTGTTTTTT. Encoded protein: CASSPWIEGGEKLFF.

Points on this clonotype: Germline and junction disagree at one end, which may indicate a read error. This chain connects TRBV15 to TRBJ2-5; possible D gene TRBD2, 6 bases. This CDR3 region has 17 residues. Germline V lookup: CDR1 LNHNV, CDR2 YYDKDF (reference sequence). CDR3 coding DNA: TGTGCCACCAGCAGAGATGTGGCAGGAGCGGCTCGGGAGACCCAGAACTTC. This codes for CATSRDVAGAARETQNF.

The CDR3 nucleotides are TGTGCCAGCAGCCAGAGACAGCGGGAAAGGTCCTACAATGAGCAGTTCTTC. The encoded protein is CASSQRQRERSYNEQFF. The chain employs TRBV4-2 and TRBJ2-1; 7 nucleotides line up with TRBD2. Trimming removed 3 bases from V and 1 base from J; junction bases left unmatched: 9. CDR1 and CDR2 from the germline V gene are LGHNA and YNFKEQ. This CDR3 comprises 17 residues.

The chain recombines TRBV29-1 with TRBJ1-2, with 9 bases identical to TRBD1. V was pared by 3 bases and J by 7 bases, with 6 bases of the junction left unmatched. From germline, CDR1 is SQVTM and CDR2 ANQGSEA. The CDR3 extends over 13 amino acids. The CDR3 region is CSVETDRGAGYTF. In nucleotides, the CDR3 is TGCAGCGTTGAGACGGACAGGGGCGCTGGCTACACCTTC.

V is TRBV11-2 and J is TRBJ2-7; D is perhaps TRBD1 (6 bases). The CDR3 runs to 14 residues. With 2 bases removed from V and 7 bases from J, the gap between germline ends came to 15 bases. CDR1 and CDR2 from the germline V gene are SGHAT and FQNNGV. CDR3 region: CASSLSPGAGEQYF. The CDR3 DNA reads TGTGCCAGCAGCTTAAGTCCAGGGGCCGGGGAGCAGTACTTC.

As for this clonotype: The junction differs from germline at one of its ends, possibly a read error. V gene TRBV28 combines with J gene TRBJ1-2; D gene uncertain. CDR1 is MDHEN, CDR2 SYDVKM, per germline. The CDR3 is made up of 12 amino acids. This chain's CDR3 is CVSSLSDYGYTF. CDR3 DNA: TGTGTCAGCAGTTTATCGGACTATGGCTACACCTTC.

DNA of the CDR3: TGTGCCAGCAGTTTCCAGGGGCAGGGCATTCAGTACTTC. Its protein is CASSFQGQGIQYF. The rearrangement links TRBV12-3 or TRBV12-4 to TRBJ2-4; D perhaps matches TRBD1 (6 bases). V lost 3 bases, J lost 9 bases, and 12 bases lay in between. The CDR3 length is 13 residues.

This chain links TRBV9 with TRBJ2-5; unclear D gene. The V end was cut by 5 bases, the J end by 4 bases, with 12 bases between. Germline lookup yields CDR1 SGDLS and CDR2 YYNGEE. The CDR3 is 13 amino acids. The CDR3 is CASRPQMGETQYF. In nucleotides, the CDR3 is TGTGCCAGCAGGCCGCAGATGGGAGAGACCCAGTACTTC.

The chain uses TRBV7-3 and TRBJ1-2; TRBD1 agrees at 9 bases. Germline CDR1 reads SGHTA; CDR2 reads FQGTGA. V trimming: 5 bases; J trimming: 4 bases; junction bases outside the gene matches: 11. There are 16 residues in the CDR3. CDR3 protein: CASSPSGQGLGYGYTF. The DNA of the CDR3 is TGTGCCAGCAGCCCCTCGGGACAGGGCCTGGGCTATGGCTACACCTTC.

This clonotype was counted between two and nine times. The rearrangement uses TRBV7-9 and TRBJ1-6; unclear D gene. Germline values: CDR1 SEHNR, CDR2 FQNEAQ (reference sequence). V lost 2 bases, J lost 4 bases, and 6 bases lay in between. CDR3 length: 14 amino acids. CDR3 loop: CASSLLDYNSPLHF. The DNA of the CDR3 is TGTGCCAGCAGCTTACTAGATTATAATTCACCCCTCCACTTT.

As regards this clonotype: A read error may produce the germline difference seen at one junction end. The chain recombines TRBV9 with TRBJ2-7; D gene ambiguous. The germline V gene has CDR1 SGDLS and CDR2 YYNGEE. There are 15 residues in the CDR3. CDR3 in DNA: TGTGCCGGCAGCGTAGGTGTCGGAAGCTCCTACGAGCAGTACTTC. This translates into CAGSVGVGSSYEQYF.

This clonotype was counted only a few times. The gene calls are TRBV12-3 or TRBV12-4 and TRBJ1-5, with D tentatively TRBD1 (6 bases). This CDR3 contains 13 residues. Deletions cut 5 bases from V and 5 bases from J, with 10 bases between. Written as DNA, the CDR3 is TGTGCCAGCAGTCAGGGGTTCGATCAGCCCCAGCATTTT. Its translation is CASSQGFDQPQHF.

The genes are TRBV7-8 and TRBJ2-5; the D gene could be TRBD1 or TRBD2 (6 bases each). CDR1 is SGHVS, CDR2 FQNEAQ, per germline. Trimming pared 3 bases from V and 5 bases from J, leaving 25 bases between. The CDR3 runs to 18 residues. The CDR3 DNA reads TGTGCCAGCAGCTTTAACAGGTTATCTGGCGGAGGGGGGGAGACCCAGTACTTC. As protein: CASSFNRLSGGGGETQYF.

V gene TRBV10-3 combines with J gene TRBJ2-7; the match to TRBD1 covers 7 bases. Germline-derived CDR1 and CDR2 are ENHRY and SYGVKD. Losses at the gene ends were 10 bases for V and 3 bases for J; bases not matched to a gene: 21. This CDR3 contains 17 residues. The CDR3 bases are TGTGCCACACAGGGGAGTGAGGTCGGCTCTCAAATCTACGAGCAGTACTTC. This translates into CATQGSEVGSQIYEQYF.

Comment on this clonotype: This may be a read error, as it is one base from a much larger clone. This chain joins TRBV7-3 and TRBJ2-5, with D maybe TRBD2 (6 bases). In germline, CDR1 is SGHTA, CDR2 FQGTGA. V lost 2 bases to trimming and J lost 11 bases, with 18 bases between them. CDR3 length equals 14 residues. CDR3 nucleotide sequence: TGTGCCAGCAGCTTAGCGGGGAACTACAATGAGCAGTACTTC. Translating it yields CASSLAGNYNEQYF.

This rearrangement joins TRBV7-2 to TRBJ2-7, with 8 positions matching TRBD1. This CDR3 comprises 14 residues. The germline gives CDR1 SGHTA, CDR2 FQGNSA. The J segment lost 0 bases and the V segment lost 8 bases, leaving 6 bases of the junction unmatched. The CDR3 region has the DNA TGTGCCAGCGCATCAGGGGGCGCCTCCTACGAGCAGTACTTC. Translating gives CASASGGASYEQYF.

The rearrangement joins TRBV6-1 to TRBJ2-3, with TRBD2 matching over 7 bases. The trim removed 1 base at V and 6 bases at J, leaving 7 bases unmatched. CDR1 and CDR2 (germline): MNHNS, SASEGT. The CDR3 runs 15 residues. The CDR3 coding sequence is TGTGCCAGCAGTGAAGAGGCTAGCGGCTGGGATACGCAGTATTTT. This gives the protein CASSEEASGWDTQYF.

This clonotype was recorded many times. V and J are TRBV6-6 and TRBJ2-1, with D uncertain. Between the trimmed V and J ends, which lost 4 bases and 9 bases, there was a span of 10 bases. Germline CDR1 reads MNHNY; CDR2 reads SVGAGI (reference sequence). The CDR3 runs 12 residues. CDR3 DNA sequence: TGTGCCAGCAGTTCCGAGTATGCTGAGCAGTTCTTC. Translation: CASSSEYAEQFF.

This clonotype was picked up many times. The genes are TRBV29-1 and TRBJ1-2; weak D call: TRBD1 (5 bases). The length of the CDR3 is 14 residues. V lost 0 bases, J lost 4 bases, and 12 bases lay in between. Germline-derived CDR1 and CDR2 are SQVTM and ANQGSEA. The CDR3 bases are TGCAGCGTTGAAGAGCCCGACAGTTTCTATGGCTACACCTTC. It yields the protein CSVEEPDSFYGYTF.

This chain connects TRBV9 to TRBJ2-1, with 7 bases identical to TRBD1. Losses at the gene ends were 6 bases for V and 9 bases for J; bases not matched to a gene: 9. CDR1 and CDR2 from the germline V gene are SGDLS and YYNGEE. This CDR3 is built from 13 residues. The CDR3: CASNLDREREQFF. Here the CDR3 DNA reads TGTGCCAGCAACTTAGACAGGGAACGTGAGCAGTTCTTC.

The chain recombines TRBV7-9 with TRBJ2-1; a weak D match, TRBD1 (5 bases). CDR3 size: 15 residues. Germline CDR1 SEHNR, CDR2 FQNEAQ (reference sequence). Trimming took 5 bases from V and 3 from J, leaving 14 bases between them. The chain's CDR3 is CASSTGRSFYNEQFF. The CDR3 coding sequence is TGTGCCAGCAGCACAGGACGAAGCTTCTACAATGAGCAGTTCTTC.